This T cell receptor (beta chain) emerged from a study of T cell responses to AZD1222 COVID-19 vaccine. For this clone: Its antigen is not identified.

Study-wide results and limits: The donor group comprised mostly white British people and more females; the analysis possibly underestimated clonal diversity.

Using immunoSEQ multiplex PCR, the repertoire was profiled, and TCRdb retains in-frame clones only, with some absent. The repertoire consists of roughly 200,000 clones, with 85% to 95% occurring once and the leading ten covering 1% to 1.5%. This CDR3 has 15 amino acids. V was pared by 8 bases and J by 3 bases, with 12 bases of the junction left unmatched. Germline CDR1 is SGHTA and CDR2 is FQGNSA. This sequence joins TRBV7-2 and TRBJ2-5; 7 bases agree with TRBD2. This TCR was sampled from an adult in good health. Source: peripheral blood, taken on day 0 of AZD1222 vaccination. For the CDR3, the DNA is TGTGCCAGCGGGGGATGGGGGAGGGAAGAAGAGACCCAGTACTTC. Its protein is CASGGWGREEETQYF. The full variable domain, completed using reference TRBV7-2 and TRBJ2-5, is GAGVSQSPSNKVTEKGKDVELRCDPISGHTALYWYRQSLGQGLEFLIYFQGNSAPDKSGLPSDRFSAERTGGSVSTLTIQRTQQEDSAVYLCASGGWGREEETQYFGPGTRLLVL.